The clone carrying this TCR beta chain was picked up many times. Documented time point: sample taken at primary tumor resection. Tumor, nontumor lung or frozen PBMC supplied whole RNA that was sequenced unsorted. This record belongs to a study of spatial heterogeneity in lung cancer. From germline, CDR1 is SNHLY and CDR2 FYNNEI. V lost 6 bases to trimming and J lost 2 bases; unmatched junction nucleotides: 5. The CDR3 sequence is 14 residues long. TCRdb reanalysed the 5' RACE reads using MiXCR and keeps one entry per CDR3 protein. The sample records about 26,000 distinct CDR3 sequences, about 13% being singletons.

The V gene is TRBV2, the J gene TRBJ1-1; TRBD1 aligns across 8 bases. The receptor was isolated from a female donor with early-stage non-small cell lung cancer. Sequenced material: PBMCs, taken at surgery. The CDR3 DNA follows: TGTGCCAGCAGAATCGGACAGGGCAACACTGAAGCTTTCTTT. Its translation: CASRIGQGNTEAFF.